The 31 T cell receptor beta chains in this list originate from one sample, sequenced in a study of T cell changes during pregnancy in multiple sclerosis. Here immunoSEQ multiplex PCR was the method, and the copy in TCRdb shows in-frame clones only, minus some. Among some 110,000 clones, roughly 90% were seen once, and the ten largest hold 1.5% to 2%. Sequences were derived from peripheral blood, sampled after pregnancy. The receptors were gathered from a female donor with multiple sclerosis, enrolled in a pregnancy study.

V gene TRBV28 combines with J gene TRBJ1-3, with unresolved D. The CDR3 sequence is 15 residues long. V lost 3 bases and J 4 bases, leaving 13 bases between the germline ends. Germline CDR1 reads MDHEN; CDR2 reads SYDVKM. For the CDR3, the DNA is TGTGCCAGCAGTTTGAGGTTGGCGAGAGGAAACACCATATATTTT. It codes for CASSLRLARGNTIYF.

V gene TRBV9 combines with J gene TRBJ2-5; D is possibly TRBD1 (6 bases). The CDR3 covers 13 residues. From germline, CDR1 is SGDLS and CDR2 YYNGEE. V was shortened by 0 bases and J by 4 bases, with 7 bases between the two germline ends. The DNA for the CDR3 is TGTGCCAGCAGCGTAGGGACAGCAGAGACCCAGTACTTC. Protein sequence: CASSVGTAETQYF.

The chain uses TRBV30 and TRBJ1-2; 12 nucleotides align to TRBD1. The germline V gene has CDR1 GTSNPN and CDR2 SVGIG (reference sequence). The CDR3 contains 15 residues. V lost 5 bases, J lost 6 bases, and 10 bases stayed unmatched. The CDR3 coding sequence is TGTGCCTGGTACCGGGACAGGGGGCAAGGCCATGGCTACACCTTC. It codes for CAWYRDRGQGHGYTF. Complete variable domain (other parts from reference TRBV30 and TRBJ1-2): SQTIHQWPATLVQPVGSPLSLECTVEGTSNPNLYWYRQAAGRGLQLLFYSVGIGQISSEVPQNLSASRPQDRQFILSSKKLLLSDSGFYLCAWYRDRGQGHGYTFGSGTRLTVV.

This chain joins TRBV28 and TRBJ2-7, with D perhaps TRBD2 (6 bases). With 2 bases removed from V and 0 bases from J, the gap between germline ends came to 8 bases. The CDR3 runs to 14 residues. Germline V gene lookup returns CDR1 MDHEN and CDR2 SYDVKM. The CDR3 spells CASSLPGSSYEQYF. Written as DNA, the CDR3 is TGTGCCAGCAGTTTACCCGGGAGCTCCTACGAGCAGTACTTC.

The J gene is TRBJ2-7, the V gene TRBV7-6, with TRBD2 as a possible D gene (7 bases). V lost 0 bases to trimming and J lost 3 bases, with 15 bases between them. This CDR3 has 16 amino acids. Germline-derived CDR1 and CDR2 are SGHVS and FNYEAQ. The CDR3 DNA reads TGTGCCAGCAGCTTAGCGAAGAGGGGGGGGGACTACGAGCAGTACTTC. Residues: CASSLAKRGGDYEQYF. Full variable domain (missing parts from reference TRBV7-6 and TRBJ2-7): GAGVSQSPRYKVTKRGQDVALRCDPISGHVSLYWYRQALGQGPEFLTYFNYEAQQDKSGLPNDRFSAERPEGSISTLTIQRTEQRDSAMYRCASSLAKRGGDYEQYFGPGTRLTVT.

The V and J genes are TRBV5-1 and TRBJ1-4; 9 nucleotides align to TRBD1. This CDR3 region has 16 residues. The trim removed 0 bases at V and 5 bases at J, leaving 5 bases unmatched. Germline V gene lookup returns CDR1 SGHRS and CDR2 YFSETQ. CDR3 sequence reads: CASSLGPGQGNEKLFF. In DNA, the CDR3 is TGCGCCAGCAGCTTGGGACCGGGACAGGGAAATGAAAAACTGTTTTTT.

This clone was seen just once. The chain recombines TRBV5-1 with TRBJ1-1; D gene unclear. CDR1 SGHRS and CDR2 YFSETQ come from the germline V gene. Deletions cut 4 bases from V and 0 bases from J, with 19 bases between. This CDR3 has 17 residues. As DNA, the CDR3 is TGCGCCAGCAGCACTGGACTGCTAACCCCAATGAACACTGAAGCTTTCTTT. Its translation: CASSTGLLTPMNTEAFF.

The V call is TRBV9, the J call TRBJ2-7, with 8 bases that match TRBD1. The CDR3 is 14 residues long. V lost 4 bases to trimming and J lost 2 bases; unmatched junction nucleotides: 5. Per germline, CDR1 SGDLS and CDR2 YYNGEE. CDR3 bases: TGTGCCAGCAGCCCGGGACAGGTGACCTACGAGCAGTACTTC. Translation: CASSPGQVTYEQYF.

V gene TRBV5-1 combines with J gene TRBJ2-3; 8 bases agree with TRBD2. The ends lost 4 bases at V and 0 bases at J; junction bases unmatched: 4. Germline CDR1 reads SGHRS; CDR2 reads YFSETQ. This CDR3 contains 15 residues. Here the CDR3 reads CASSQIAGSTDTQYF. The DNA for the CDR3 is TGCGCCAGCAGCCAGATAGCGGGGAGCACAGATACGCAGTATTTT.

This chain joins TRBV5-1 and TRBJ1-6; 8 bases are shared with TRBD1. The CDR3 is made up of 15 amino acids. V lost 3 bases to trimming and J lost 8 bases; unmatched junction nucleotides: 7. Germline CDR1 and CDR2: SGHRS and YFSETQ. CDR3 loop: CASSSMDREDSPLHF. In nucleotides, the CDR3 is TGCGCCAGCAGCTCAATGGACAGGGAAGATTCACCCCTCCACTTT.

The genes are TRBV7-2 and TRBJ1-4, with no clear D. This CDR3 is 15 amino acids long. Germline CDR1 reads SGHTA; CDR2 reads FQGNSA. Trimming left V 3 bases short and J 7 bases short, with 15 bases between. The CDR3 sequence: CASSLGSIGGEKLFF. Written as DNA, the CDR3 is TGTGCCAGCAGCTTGGGGTCTATAGGAGGTGAAAAACTGTTTTTT.

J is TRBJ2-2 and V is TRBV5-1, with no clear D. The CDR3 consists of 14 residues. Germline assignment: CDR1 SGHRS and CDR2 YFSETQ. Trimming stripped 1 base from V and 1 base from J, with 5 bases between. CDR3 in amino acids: CASSLRQNTGELFF. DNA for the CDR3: TGCGCCAGCAGCTTGCGACAGAACACCGGGGAGCTGTTTTTT.

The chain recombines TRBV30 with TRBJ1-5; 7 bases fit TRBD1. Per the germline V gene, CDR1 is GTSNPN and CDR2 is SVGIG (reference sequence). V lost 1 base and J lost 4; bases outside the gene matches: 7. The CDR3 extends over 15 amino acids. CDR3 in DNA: TGTGCCTGGAGTGACGGGACAGCGCGAAATCAGCCCCAGCATTTT. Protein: CAWSDGTARNQPQHF.

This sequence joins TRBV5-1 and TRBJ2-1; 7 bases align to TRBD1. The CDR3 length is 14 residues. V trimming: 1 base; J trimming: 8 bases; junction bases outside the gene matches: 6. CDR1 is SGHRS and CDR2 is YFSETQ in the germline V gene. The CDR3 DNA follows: TGCGCCAGCAGCTTGTCCGCTCAGGGGGATGAGCAGTTCTTC. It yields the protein CASSLSAQGDEQFF.

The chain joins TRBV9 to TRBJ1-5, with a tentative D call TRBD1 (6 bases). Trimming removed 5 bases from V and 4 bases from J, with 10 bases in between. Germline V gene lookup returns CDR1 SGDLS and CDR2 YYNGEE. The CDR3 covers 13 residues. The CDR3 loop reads CASSRTVNQPQHF. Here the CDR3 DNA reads TGTGCCAGCAGTAGGACAGTTAATCAGCCCCAGCATTTT.

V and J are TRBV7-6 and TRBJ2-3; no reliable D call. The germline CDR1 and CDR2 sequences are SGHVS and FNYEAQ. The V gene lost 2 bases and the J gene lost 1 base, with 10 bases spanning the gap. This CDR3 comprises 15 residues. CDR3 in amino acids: CASSLQRSGTDTQYF. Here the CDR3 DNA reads TGTGCCAGCAGCTTACAGCGCAGTGGCACAGATACGCAGTATTTT.

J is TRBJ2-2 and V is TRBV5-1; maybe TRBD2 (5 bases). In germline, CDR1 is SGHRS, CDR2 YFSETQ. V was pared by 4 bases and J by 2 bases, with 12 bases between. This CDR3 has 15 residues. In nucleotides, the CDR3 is TGCGCCAGCAGCCAGACGCGGGTCAACACCGGGGAGCTGTTTTTT. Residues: CASSQTRVNTGELFF.

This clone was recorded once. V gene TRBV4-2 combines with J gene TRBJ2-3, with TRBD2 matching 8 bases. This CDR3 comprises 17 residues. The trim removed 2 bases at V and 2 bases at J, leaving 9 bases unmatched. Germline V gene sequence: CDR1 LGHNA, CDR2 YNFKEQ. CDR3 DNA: TGTGCCAGCAGCCAAACGGGGACTAGGAGGCCCACAGATACGCAGTATTTT. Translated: CASSQTGTRRPTDTQYF.

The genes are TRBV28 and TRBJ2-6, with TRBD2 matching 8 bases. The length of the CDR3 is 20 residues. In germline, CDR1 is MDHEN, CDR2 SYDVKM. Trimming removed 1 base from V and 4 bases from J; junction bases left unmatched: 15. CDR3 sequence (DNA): TGTGCCAGCAGTTTATCCGGGACGGGAGGGCCTATCAGCGGGGCCAACGTCCTGACTTTC. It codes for CASSLSGTGGPISGANVLTF.

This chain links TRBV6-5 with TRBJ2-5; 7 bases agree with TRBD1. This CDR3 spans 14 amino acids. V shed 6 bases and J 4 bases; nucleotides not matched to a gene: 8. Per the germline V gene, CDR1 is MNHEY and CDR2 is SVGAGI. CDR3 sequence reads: CASRPTGIGETQYF. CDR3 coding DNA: TGTGCCAGCAGACCGACAGGGATAGGAGAGACCCAGTACTTC.

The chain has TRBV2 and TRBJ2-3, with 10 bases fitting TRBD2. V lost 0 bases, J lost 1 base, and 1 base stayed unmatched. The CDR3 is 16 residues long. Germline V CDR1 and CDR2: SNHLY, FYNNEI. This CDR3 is CASSEASGGGTDTQYF. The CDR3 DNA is TGTGCCAGCAGTGAAGCGAGCGGGGGGGGCACAGATACGCAGTATTTT.

The CDR3 coding sequence is TGTGCCAGCAGCCCGCAGGGAGGGTCCTACAATGAGCAGTTCTTC. This gives the protein CASSPQGGSYNEQFF. The V gene is TRBV11-1, the J gene TRBJ2-1, with 7 nucleotides matching TRBD2. Germline CDR1 SGHAT, CDR2 FQDESV (reference sequence). After removal of 5 bases from V and 1 base from J, the junction contained 5 bases not matched to a gene. The CDR3 has 15 residues.

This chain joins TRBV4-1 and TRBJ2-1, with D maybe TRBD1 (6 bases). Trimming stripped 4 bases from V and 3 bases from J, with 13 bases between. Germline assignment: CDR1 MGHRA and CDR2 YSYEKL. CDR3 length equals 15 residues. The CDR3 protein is CASSPGTMDYNEQFF. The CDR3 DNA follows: TGCGCCAGCAGCCCCGGGACAATGGACTACAATGAGCAGTTCTTC.

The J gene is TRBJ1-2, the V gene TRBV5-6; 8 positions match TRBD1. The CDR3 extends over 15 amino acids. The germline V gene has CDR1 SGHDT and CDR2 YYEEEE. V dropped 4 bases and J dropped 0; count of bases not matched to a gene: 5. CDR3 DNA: TGTGCCAGCAGCCGGACAGGGCCCTCTAACTATGGCTACACCTTC. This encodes CASSRTGPSNYGYTF. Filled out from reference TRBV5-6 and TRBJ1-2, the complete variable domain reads DAGVTQSPTHLIKTRGQQVTLRCSPKSGHDTVSWYQQALGQGPQFIFQYYEEEERQRGNFPDRFSGHQFPNYSSELNVNALLLGDSALYLCASSRTGPSNYGYTFGSGTRLTVV.

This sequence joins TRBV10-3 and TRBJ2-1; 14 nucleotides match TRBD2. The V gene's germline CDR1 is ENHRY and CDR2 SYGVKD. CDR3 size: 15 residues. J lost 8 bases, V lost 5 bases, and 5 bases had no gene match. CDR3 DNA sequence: TGTGCCATCAGTCCCGGGACTAGCGGGAGTTATGAGCAGTTCTTC. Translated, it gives CAISPGTSGSYEQFF.

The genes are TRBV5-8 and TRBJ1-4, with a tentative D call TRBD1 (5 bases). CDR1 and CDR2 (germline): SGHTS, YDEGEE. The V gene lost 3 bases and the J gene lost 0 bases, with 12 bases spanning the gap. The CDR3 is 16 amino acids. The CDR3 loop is CASSWWAGSTNEKLFF. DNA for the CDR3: TGTGCCAGCAGCTGGTGGGCAGGGTCAACTAATGAAAAACTGTTTTTT.

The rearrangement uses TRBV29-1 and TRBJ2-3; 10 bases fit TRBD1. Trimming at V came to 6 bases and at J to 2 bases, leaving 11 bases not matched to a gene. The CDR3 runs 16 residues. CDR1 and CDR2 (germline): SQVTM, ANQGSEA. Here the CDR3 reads CSVSLGGTGDTDTQYF. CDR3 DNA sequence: TGCAGCGTCTCCCTCGGGGGGACAGGGGACACAGATACGCAGTATTTT.

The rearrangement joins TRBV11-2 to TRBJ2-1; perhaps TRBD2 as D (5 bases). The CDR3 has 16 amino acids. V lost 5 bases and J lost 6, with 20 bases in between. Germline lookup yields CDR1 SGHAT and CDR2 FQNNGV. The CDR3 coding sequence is TGTGCCAGCAGCCCGCTAGTGTGGCTAGCCTCCAATGAGCAGTTCTTC. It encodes CASSPLVWLASNEQFF.

The CDR3 nucleotides are TGTGCCAGCAGTTTAGGGCTGGGGGCGGGCGGCTACACCTTC. This sequence encodes CASSLGLGAGGYTF. The chain is built from TRBV28 and TRBJ1-2; D is possibly TRBD1 (6 bases). Germline V gives CDR1 MDHEN, CDR2 SYDVKM. This CDR3 contains 14 residues. With 2 bases removed from V and 8 bases from J, the gap between germline ends came to 15 bases.

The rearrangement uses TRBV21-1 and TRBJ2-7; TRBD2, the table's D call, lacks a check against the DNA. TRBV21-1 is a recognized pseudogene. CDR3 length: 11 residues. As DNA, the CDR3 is TGTGCCAGCTGTTTTATCGACGAGCAGTACTTC. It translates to CASCFIDEQYF.

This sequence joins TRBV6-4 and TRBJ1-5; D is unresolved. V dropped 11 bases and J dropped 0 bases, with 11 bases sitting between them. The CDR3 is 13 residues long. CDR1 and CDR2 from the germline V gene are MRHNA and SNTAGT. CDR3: CAAIRGSNQPQHF. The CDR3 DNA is TGTGCCGCCATTCGGGGTAGCAATCAGCCCCAGCATTTT.